The entry that follows covers one T cell receptor beta chain sequence. No antigen is known for it. Germline CDR1 LNHDA, CDR2 SQIVND (reference sequence). V lost 1 base and J 1 base, leaving 5 bases between the germline ends. The CDR3 spans 14 residues. This sample is drawn from a study of OX40 agonist ivuxolimab in advanced cancers. Study as a whole: The drug used for patients, ivuxolimab, was an agonistic anti-OX40 (CD134) antibody. While on treatment, patients had intravenous ivuxolimab at 0.01 to 10 mg/kg every 2 weeks.

TCRdb keeps only in-frame clones here, not all; method: immunoSEQ multiplex PCR. This repertoire shows 68,000 or so clones, around nine tenths found once; its top ten account for around 2.1%. Findings and limits, study-wide: Clonal expansion was seen in CD4+ and CD8+ blood T cells by week 6 at 0.1 to 3.0 mg/kg.

Blood was sampled at baseline, cycle 4 day 1, and cycle 7 day 1. The receptor was isolated from an adult with an advanced solid tumor such as melanoma, head and neck, liver or kidney cancer. The chain is built from TRBV19 and TRBJ1-3; D not certain. The sequences come from CD4+ or CD8+ T cells sorted from blood, collected in a trial of the OX40 agonist ivuxolimab. CDR3 loop: CASSIGSSGNTIYF. The CDR3, as DNA: TGTGCCAGTAGTATAGGATCATCTGGAAACACCATATATTTT.